This T cell receptor beta chain was profiled in a study of technical replicates of blood from four donors. Measured with immunoSEQ multiplex PCR; TCRdb has only the in-frame clones, and not every one. There are 91,000 or so clones in the sample; roughly 95% occur only once, and about 0.3% lies in the top ten. The clonotype was recovered from a human donor in good health. The sample was T cells isolated from PBMCs.

The CDR3 reads CASSSYPNTEAFF. The CDR3, as DNA: TGTGCCAGCAGTTCCTATCCGAACACTGAAGCTTTCTTT. This chain connects TRBV6-5 to TRBJ1-1; D not resolved. The germline CDR1 and CDR2 sequences are MNHEY and SVGAGI. This CDR3 comprises 13 residues. V dropped 4 bases and J dropped 1 base, with 7 bases sitting between them.